This TCR beta chain was recovered during a study of blood T cell repertoires in COVID-19. Study-wide background: Spain, Italy and the United States supplied samples that represented acute and convalescent COVID-19. PBMCs, B-cell-depleted T cells, or T cells provided the cDNA or gDNA that made up the material.

The CDR3 has 15 amino acids. CDR1 is SGHNT, CDR2 YYREEE, per germline (reference sequence). V was clipped by 4 bases and J by 0 bases, with 11 bases between them. Seattle researchers signed up patients amid active infection and tracked them longitudinally. Data came from immunoSEQ multiplex PCR; TCRdb stores just in-frame clones and leaves some out. The sample shows approximately 120,000 clones, roughly 92% of them seen only once. The chain couples TRBV5-4 to TRBJ1-3, with no clear D. The sample consisted of peripheral blood. This receptor was obtained from a man aged 50-60 years with COVID-19, enrolled during active disease. The CDR3 protein is CASSQEAASGNTIYF. The DNA for the CDR3 is TGTGCCAGCAGCCAAGAGGCGGCCTCTGGAAACACCATATATTTT.